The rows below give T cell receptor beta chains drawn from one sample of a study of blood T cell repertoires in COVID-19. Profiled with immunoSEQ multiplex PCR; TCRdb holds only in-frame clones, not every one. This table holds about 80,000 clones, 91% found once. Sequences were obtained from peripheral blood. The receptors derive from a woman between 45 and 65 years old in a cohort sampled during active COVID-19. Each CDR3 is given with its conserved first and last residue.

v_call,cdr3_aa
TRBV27,CASSLDGLAAVIVEQFF
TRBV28,CASRRQGAEGYTF
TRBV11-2,CASSLERTAYEQYF
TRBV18,CASSPPSQATTDTQYF
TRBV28,CASSLSGQRGAFF
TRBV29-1,CSVDDQGIYTEAFF
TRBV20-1,CSAAGPEKLFF
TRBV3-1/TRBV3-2,CASSQVKGDTEAFF
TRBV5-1,CASSPLDTNYGYTF
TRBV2,CASSEGAGLGYTF
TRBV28,CASSPGLAGGPDEQFF
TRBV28,CASSGWTGIATQYF
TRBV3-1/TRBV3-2,CASSQLRGLGEKLFF
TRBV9,CASSVELAGGDEQFF
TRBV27,CASRLGGDNTEAFF
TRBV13,CASSLVHGGPDTQYF
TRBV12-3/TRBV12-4,CASSPTGDNGYTF
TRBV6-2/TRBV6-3,CASSDGTNEQFF
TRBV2,CASSEIVGGFHEQYF
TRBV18,CASSPPGGVETQYF
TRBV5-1,CASSFGGSYGNEQFF
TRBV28,CASSPPNSGNTIYF
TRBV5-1,CASTTLHRGAYNEQFF
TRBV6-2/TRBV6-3,CASSLRPGLAGVKSQETQYF
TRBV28,CASRIDRPSYNSPLHF
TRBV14,CASSPSGATNEKLFF
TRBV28,CASTGTANQPQHF
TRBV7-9,CASSLGGGVGNEQFF
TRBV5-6,CASSFFGGRTEAFF
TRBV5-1,CASSLGTSGRHGTDTQYF
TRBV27,CASMGREDNEQFF
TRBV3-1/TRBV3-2,CASSQAGGGRYEQYF
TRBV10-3,CAIRTGFEAFF
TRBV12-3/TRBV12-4,CASSQAQGTEAFF
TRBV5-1,CATSGRGIEGYTF
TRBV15,CATSTRQGADTQYF
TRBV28,CASRSAGTHSNQPQHF
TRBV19,CASSVRDRPIFEQYF
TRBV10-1,CASSDNKEAFF
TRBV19,CASSSGQGADEQYF
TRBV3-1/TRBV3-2,CASSQETSGGTTSEQFF
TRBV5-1,CASAGAGSGGPSSYNEQFF
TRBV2,CASSGSGFEKLFF
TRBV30,CAWRSHRVSSTDTQYF
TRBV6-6,CASSQHGRRNSNQPQHF